The rows below give T cell receptor beta chains drawn from one sample of a study of PD-1 blockade in classical Hodgkin lymphoma. Measured with immunoSEQ multiplex PCR; TCRdb has only the in-frame clones, and not every one. The table shows about 93,000 clones, with about four fifths occurring only once. The starting material was peripheral blood mononuclear cells (PBMCs), obtained before the second cycle of nivolumab. Receptors were obtained from a human donor with classical Hodgkin lymphoma. The CDR3 runs from the conserved cysteine through the conserved F or W. Each record gives: CDR3 length, clone size, J gene, V gene, D gene, CDR3 DNA, CDR3 protein. The D gene is left open where the match is weak. Clone size is stated in some rows and not others, as once, few, many or a class when expanded.

13 | medium-sized | TRBJ2-7 | TRBV11-3 | TRBD1 | TGTGCCAGCAGCTACGGACAGGGGTGGGAGCAGTACTTC | CASSYGQGWEQYF
13 | NA | TRBJ2-7 | TRBV11-2 | NA | TGTGCCAGCAGCTTAGGAGTTCACTACGAGCAGTACTTC | CASSLGVHYEQYF
15 | few | TRBJ2-5 | TRBV5-1 | TRBD2 | TGCGCCAGCAGCTTGGGACTAGCGGGACAAGAGACCCAGTACTTC | CASSLGLAGQETQYF
15 | NA | TRBJ2-5 | TRBV2 | TRBD1 | TGTGCCAGCAGTCTTCCCGCCGGGACAGGAGAGACCCAGTACTTC | CASSLPAGTGETQYF
15 | NA | TRBJ2-1 | TRBV9 | NA | TGTGCCAGCAGCGTAGTATTAGCCGGTACGAATGAGCAGTTCTTC | CASSVVLAGTNEQFF
14 | NA | TRBJ2-1 | TRBV11-3 | NA | TGTGCCAGCAGCCAATCGAGTGTACAACTTGAGCAGTTCTTC | CASSQSSVQLEQFF
16 | NA | TRBJ2-1 | TRBV14 | NA | TGTGCCAGCAGTCAGCGGACACTGACTAGCTACAATGAGCAGTTCTTC | CASSQRTLTSYNEQFF
12 | NA | TRBJ2-3 | TRBV5-6 | NA | TGTGCCAGCAGCCCGGGTGGGGATACGCAGTATTTT | CASSPGGDTQYF
15 | NA | TRBJ1-5 | TRBV6-7 | TRBD1 | TGTGCCAGCAGTAGGGACAGGAGATTCAATCAGCCCCAGCATTTT | CASSRDRRFNQPQHF
18 | once | TRBJ2-1 | TRBV5-1 | TRBD2 | TGCGCCAGCAGCCCGGAGGGGGTAGCGGGAGGAAGCTACAATGAGCAGTTCTTC | CASSPEGVAGGSYNEQFF
15 | NA | TRBJ1-4 | TRBV6-5 | NA | TGTGCCAGCAGTTACTCCACGCGGGGGAGCGAAAAACTGTTTTTT | CASSYSTRGSEKLFF
15 | NA | TRBJ2-7 | TRBV10-2 | TRBD2 | TGCGCCAGCAGAGGACTAGCGGGAATCTCCCACGAGCAGTACTTC | CASRGLAGISHEQYF
14 | NA | TRBJ1-1 | TRBV19 | NA | TGTGCCAGTAGTTGGGGGCGCGGTATAACTGAAGCTTTCTTT | CASSWGRGITEAFF
17 | NA | TRBJ2-6 | TRBV5-4 | NA | TGTGCCAGCAGCTTAGTTCAGGGTGGCTCTGGGGCCAACGTCCTGACTTTC | CASSLVQGGSGANVLTF
14 | NA | TRBJ2-5 | TRBV7-9 | NA | TGTGCCAGCAGCAAGGGTGGGGGTGAGGAGACCCAGTACTTC | CASSKGGGEETQYF
14 | few | TRBJ2-1 | TRBV29-1 | TRBD2 | TGCAGCGCGACGACTAGCGGGAGTTACAATGAGCAGTTCTTC | CSATTSGSYNEQFF
13 | NA | TRBJ2-1 | TRBV15 | NA | TGTGCCACCAGCAGAGACACCCGCGGGGAGCAGTTCTTC | CATSRDTRGEQFF
12 | NA | TRBJ1-2 | TRBV2 | TRBD1 | TGTGCCAGCCGGGACAGCAACTATGGCTACACCTTC | CASRDSNYGYTF
14 | NA | TRBJ1-1 | TRBV4-2 | NA | TGTGCCAGCAGCCAAGTGGATGTCTGGACTGAAGCTTTCTTT | CASSQVDVWTEAFF
12 | NA | TRBJ1-2 | TRBV29-1 | NA | TGCAGCGTTGAGTCCCAGGGCTCTGGCTACACCTTC | CSVESQGSGYTF
16 | NA | TRBJ2-5 | TRBV9 | TRBD2 | TGTGCCAGCAGCGTACGTCCTAGCGGGATCCAAGAGACCCAGTACTTC | CASSVRPSGIQETQYF
13 | NA | TRBJ2-3 | TRBV5-4 | NA | TGTTGTTTTCGCAGGGTGGGCACAGATACGCAGTATTTT | CCFRRVGTDTQYF
15 | NA | TRBJ2-1 | TRBV27 | NA | TGTGCCAGCACCCCACGCGGGTCCTCCTACAATGAGCAGTTCTTC | CASTPRGSSYNEQFF
15 | NA | TRBJ2-2 | TRBV5-1 | TRBD1 | TGCGCCAGCAGCTGGGACAGGGCGGACACCGGGGAGCTGTTTTTT | CASSWDRADTGELFF
15 | NA | TRBJ2-1 | TRBV6-1 | NA | TGTGCCAGCAGTGGAGGGGAGGTTGGCTGGAATGAGCAGTTCTTC | CASSGGEVGWNEQFF
15 | NA | TRBJ2-1 | TRBV6-1 | TRBD2 | TGTGCCAGCAGTGAAATGTTGGCGGGGGTGAATGAGCAGTTCTTC | CASSEMLAGVNEQFF
15 | NA | TRBJ1-1 | TRBV4-1 | NA | TGCGCCAGCAGCCAAGAACCGGTGGGGGTCACTGAAGCTTTCTTT | CASSQEPVGVTEAFF
14 | NA | TRBJ2-1 | TRBV10-3 | TRBD2 | TGTGCCATCAAGTCGGGACTAGATATCAATGAGCAGTTCTTC | CAIKSGLDINEQFF
16 | NA | TRBJ2-2 | TRBV7-9 | TRBD2 | TGTGCCAGCAGCCCGGGACTAGCGGGAGTGAGCGGGGAGCTGTTTTTT | CASSPGLAGVSGELFF
16 | NA | TRBJ2-5 | TRBV5-1 | NA | TGCGCCAGCAGCTTACCGATTGCGTCCGGGCAAGAGACCCAGTACTTC | CASSLPIASGQETQYF
18 | NA | TRBJ2-1 | TRBV28 | TRBD2 | TGTGCCAGCCGATTTGCTCCGATCGGGGGGAGGGCCCACAATGAGCAGTTCTTC | CASRFAPIGGRAHNEQFF
13 | NA | TRBJ1-2 | TRBV10-3 | NA | TGTGCCATCAGTCCGGACGTAAGCTATGGCTACACCTTC | CAISPDVSYGYTF
15 | NA | TRBJ1-2 | TRBV7-8 | NA | TGTGCCAGCAGCCCTGACAGGCTAAACGGGTATGGCTACACCTTC | CASSPDRLNGYGYTF
16 | NA | TRBJ2-7 | TRBV5-4 | TRBD2 | TGTGCCAGCAGCTTCGGGGGGACGGGGACTTCCTACGAGCAGTACTTC | CASSFGGTGTSYEQYF
16 | NA | TRBJ2-2 | TRBV5-1 | NA | TGCGCCAGCAGCTTGCGCGGCGGTCTGAACACCGGGGAGCTGTTTTTT | CASSLRGGLNTGELFF
13 | once | TRBJ2-1 | TRBV30 | NA | TGTGCCTGGAGATTGAGATCTTGGGATGAGCAGTTCTTC | CAWRLRSWDEQFF
13 | NA | TRBJ1-3 | TRBV6-6 | NA | TGTGCCAGCAGCTCAGGGTTCGGAAACACCATATATTTT | CASSSGFGNTIYF
12 | NA | TRBJ2-2 | TRBV6-5 | NA | TGTGCCAGCAGTCTAACGGCCGGGGAGCTGTTTTTT | CASSLTAGELFF
14 | few | TRBJ2-1 | TRBV9 | TRBD2 | TGTGCCAGCAGCCTCCGACTAGCGGGAGATGAGCAGTTCTTC | CASSLRLAGDEQFF
15 | once | TRBJ1-1 | TRBV7-2 | TRBD1 | TGTGCCAGCAGCTTAGCGGGAGGGGGCAGCACTGAAGCTTTCTTT | CASSLAGGGSTEAFF
11 | NA | TRBJ2-3 | TRBV10-3 | NA | TGTGCCACGACTAACACAGATACGCAGTATTTT | CATTNTDTQYF
12 | few | TRBJ1-2 | TRBV5-4 | NA | TGTGCCAGCAGCACCGACGACAGGGGCTACACCTTC | CASSTDDRGYTF
21 | NA | TRBJ1-2 | TRBV28 | NA | TGTGCCAGCAGTTTATCTCTGGGTGAGAGTTTTTACACGAGAGCTAACTATGGCTACACCTTC | CASSLSLGESFYTRANYGYTF
11 | NA | TRBJ2-1 | TRBV10-3 | NA | TGTGCCATCAGTCCCGGCAATGAGCAGTTCTTC | CAISPGNEQFF
18 | NA | TRBJ2-1 | TRBV9 | TRBD2 | TGTGCCAGCAGCGTAGGAGGACTAGCGGGAGCTATCTACAATGAGCAGTTCTTC | CASSVGGLAGAIYNEQFF
15 | NA | TRBJ1-4 | TRBV10-3 | NA | TGTGCCATCAGTGAGGGAGTTGGAGCTAATGAAAAACTGTTTTTT | CAISEGVGANEKLFF
17 | NA | TRBJ2-1 | TRBV11-2 | TRBD1 | TGTGCCAGCAGCTCACCGGGACAGGGGAGCTCCTACAATGAGCAGTTCTTC | CASSSPGQGSSYNEQFF
14 | NA | TRBJ1-1 | TRBV5-6 | NA | TGTGCCAGCAGCTCCCGAAAACAGGGATTTGGAGCTTTCTTT | CASSSRKQGFGAFF
15 | NA | TRBJ2-7 | TRBV19 | NA | TGTGCCAGTAGTATCTCTAGTCTTCTAACCTACGAGCAGTACTTC | CASSISSLLTYEQYF
18 | NA | TRBJ2-7 | TRBV7-8 | NA | TGTGCCAGCAGCTTAGCGAGTGCGTCCACAGCTCACCACTACGAGCAGTACTTC | CASSLASASTAHHYEQYF
16 | NA | TRBJ2-7 | TRBV11-2 | NA | TGTGCCAGCAGCTGGCCGGTACGGATCTGGGCCCACGAGCAGTACTTC | CASSWPVRIWAHEQYF
13 | NA | TRBJ1-1 | TRBV28 | NA | TGTGCCAGCAGTTGGACACCGAACACTGAAGCTTTCTTT | CASSWTPNTEAFF
13 | NA | TRBJ2-5 | TRBV11-2 | NA | TGTGCCAGCAGCCTGGGGGGTGAAGGGACCCAGTACTTC | CASSLGGEGTQYF
12 | NA | TRBJ1-2 | TRBV29-1 | NA | TGCAGCGTACCACTCGGAAGCTATGGCTACACCTTC | CSVPLGSYGYTF
15 | NA | TRBJ2-7 | TRBV27 | NA | TGTGCCAGCAGTTTCTCGGCTGTCAGCTCCTACGAGCAGTACTTC | CASSFSAVSSYEQYF